The 8 T cell receptor beta chains below all came from one sample that was sequenced in a study of blood T cell repertoires in COVID-19. Generated by immunoSEQ multiplex PCR, the TCRdb table keeps only in-frame clones and is missing some. There are more than 150,000 clones in the sample; roughly 87% occur only once, and 7% to 8% lies in the top ten. Material: PBMCs or T cells enriched from blood (not recorded which). The receptors were gathered from a woman between 45 and 65 years old who had recovered from COVID-19.

On this clone itself: Germline and junction disagree at one end, which may indicate a read error. V and J are TRBV6-5 and TRBJ1-3; perhaps TRBD1 as D (5 bases). Looked up from germline, CDR1 is MNHEY and CDR2 is SVGAGI. The CDR3 consists of 14 residues. CDR3 sequence reads: CASNYDSSGNTIYF. In nucleotides, the CDR3 is TGTGCCAGCAATTACGACAGCTCTGGAAACACCATATATTTT.

The chain carries TRBV15 and TRBJ2-3, with 7 bases aligning to TRBD2. This CDR3 is 15 amino acids long. Germline V gene lookup returns CDR1 LNHNV and CDR2 YYDKDF (reference sequence). J was trimmed by 0 bases and V by 6 bases; bases with no gene match: 6. The DNA of the CDR3 is TGTGCCACCAGTATCGGGAGGCCTAGCACAGATACGCAGTATTTT. This gives the protein CATSIGRPSTDTQYF.

The chain's CDR3 is CASSPAGTGGKEQYF. In nucleotides, the CDR3 is TGTGCCAGCAGCCCGGCCGGGACAGGGGGGAAGGAGCAGTACTTC. The rearrangement joins TRBV7-2 to TRBJ2-7; 11 bases agree with TRBD1. Unmatched junction bases numbered 10, after V lost 5 bases and J lost 7 bases. The CDR3 has 15 amino acids. From germline, CDR1 is SGHTA and CDR2 FQGNSA.

This clone is a singleton in its sample. The rearrangement links TRBV5-6 to TRBJ1-1; the D is unclear. The CDR3 has 12 residues. V lost 0 bases and J 4 bases, leaving 4 bases between the germline ends. Germline CDR1 reads SGHDT; CDR2 reads YYEEEE. The DNA for the CDR3 is TGTGCCAGCAGCTTGGGTATCACTGAAGCTTTCTTT. The encoded protein is CASSLGITEAFF.

The V and J genes are TRBV30 and TRBJ1-5; D uncertain. The germline V and J ends were trimmed by 1 base and 0 bases, with 4 bases remaining between them. Per germline, CDR1 GTSNPN and CDR2 SVGIG (reference sequence). The CDR3 is 13 residues long. The CDR3 loop reads CAWSGNSNQPQHF. DNA of the CDR3: TGTGCCTGGAGTGGTAATAGCAATCAGCCCCAGCATTTT.

This chain connects TRBV3-1 (or the pseudogene TRBV3-2) to TRBJ1-1; D unclear. Germline assignment: CDR1 LGHDT and CDR2 YNNKEL (reference sequence). CDR3 length equals 11 residues. V lost 1 base and J 10 bases, leaving 7 bases between the germline ends. CDR3 nucleotides: TGTGCCAGCAGCCAAGGACATGGAGCTTTCTTT. This sequence encodes CASSQGHGAFF.

This chain links TRBV7-9 with TRBJ2-1; 8 bases are shared with TRBD2. CDR1 is SEHNR and CDR2 is FQNEAQ in the germline V gene (reference sequence). There are 16 residues in the CDR3. Losses at the gene ends were 5 bases for V and 7 bases for J; bases not matched to a gene: 13. The CDR3 is CASSPRLAGGWNEQFF. CDR3 sequence (DNA): TGTGCCAGCAGCCCGAGATTGGCGGGAGGTTGGAATGAGCAGTTCTTC.

This rearrangement joins TRBV28 to TRBJ2-1; 8 nucleotides align to TRBD1. Per the germline V gene, CDR1 is MDHEN and CDR2 is SYDVKM. CDR3 size: 15 residues. Trimming took 1 base from V and 9 from J; bases not matched to a gene: 8. The DNA for the CDR3 is TGTGCCAGCAGTTTATCCGCAGGGGGCGGAGCTGAGCAGTTCTTC. This codes for CASSLSAGGGAEQFF.